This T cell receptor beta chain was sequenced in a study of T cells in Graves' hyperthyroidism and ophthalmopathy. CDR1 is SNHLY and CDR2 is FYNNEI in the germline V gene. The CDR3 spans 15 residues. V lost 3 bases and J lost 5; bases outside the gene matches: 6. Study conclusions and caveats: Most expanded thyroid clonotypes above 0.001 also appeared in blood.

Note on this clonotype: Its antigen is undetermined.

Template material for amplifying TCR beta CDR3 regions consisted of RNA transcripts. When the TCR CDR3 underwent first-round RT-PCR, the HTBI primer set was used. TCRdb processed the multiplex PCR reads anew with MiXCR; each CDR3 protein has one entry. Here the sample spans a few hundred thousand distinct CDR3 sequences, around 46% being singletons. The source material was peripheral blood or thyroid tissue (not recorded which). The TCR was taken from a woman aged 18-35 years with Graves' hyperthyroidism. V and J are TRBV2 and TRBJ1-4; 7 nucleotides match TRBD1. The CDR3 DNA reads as TGTGCCAGCAGTGATGGACAGGCTAAAAATGAAAAACTGTTTTTT. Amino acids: CASSDGQAKNEKLFF.